The TCR beta chain under discussion was sequenced for a study of control samples from healthy donors and cancer patients. A word on this clone: Other DNA sequences in this sample translate to the same CDR3.

Only in-frame clones appear in the TCRdb table, and some are missing; sequencing was by immunoSEQ multiplex PCR. The data hold roughly 400,000 clones, with about 93% observed a single time. Source material: PBMCs. This clonotype originated in a man aged 35-49 years with head and neck cancer.

The DNA of the CDR3 is TGCGCCAGCAGCTTGACTAGCGGTTCCTACAATGAGCAGTTCTTC. This translates into CASSLTSGSYNEQFF. This rearrangement joins TRBV5-1 to TRBJ2-1; 8 bases line up with TRBD2. Per germline, CDR1 SGHRS and CDR2 YFSETQ. J was trimmed by 1 base and V by 1 base; bases with no gene match: 1. CDR3 size: 15 residues.